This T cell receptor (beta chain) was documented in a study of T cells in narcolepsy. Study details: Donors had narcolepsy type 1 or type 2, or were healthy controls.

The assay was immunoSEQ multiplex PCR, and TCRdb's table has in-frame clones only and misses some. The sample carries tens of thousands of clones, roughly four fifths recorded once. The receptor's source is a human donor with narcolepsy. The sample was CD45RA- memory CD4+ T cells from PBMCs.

In DNA form, the CDR3 reads TGTGCCAGCAGCGGAGACAGAACATATGGCTACACCTTC. It specifies CASSGDRTYGYTF. The chain combines TRBV11-2 with TRBJ1-2; possibly TRBD1 for D (5 bases). From germline, CDR1 is SGHAT and CDR2 FQNNGV. The V gene lost 5 bases and the J gene lost 5 bases, with 12 bases spanning the gap. CDR3 length: 13 residues.